A single sample gave rise to the 15 T cell receptor beta chains below, sequenced in a study of T cells in Graves' hyperthyroidism and ophthalmopathy. From RNA transcripts, TCR beta CDR3 regions were amplified. During a first-round RT-PCR of the TCR CDR3, the HTBI primer set was used. TCRdb itself ran the multiplex PCR reads through MiXCR, one entry per CDR3 protein. The sample lists 610,000 or so distinct CDR3 sequences; about 43% were seen once. The specimen was peripheral blood or thyroid tissue (not recorded which). Every receptor here comes from a woman aged 18 to 35 with Graves' hyperthyroidism.

This clonotype was picked up many times. CDR3 region: CASREGSSPLHF. CDR3 coding DNA: TGTGCCAGCAGGGAGGGGAGTTCACCCCTCCACTTT. This chain joins TRBV2 and TRBJ1-6; tentatively, D is TRBD1 (5 bases). The V gene lost 6 bases and the J gene lost 9 bases, with 9 bases spanning the gap. Germline CDR1 is SNHLY and CDR2 is FYNNEI. CDR3 length equals 12 residues.

This clonotype came up many times. The chain is built from TRBV14 and TRBJ1-3; tentatively, D is TRBD1 (5 bases). CDR3 length: 13 amino acids. Trimming left V 5 bases short and J 3 bases short, with 8 bases between. Looked up from germline, CDR1 is SGHDN and CDR2 is FVKESK. The CDR3 DNA reads as TGTGCCAGCAGCTCAGGGATTGGAAACACCATATATTTT. Amino acid sequence: CASSSGIGNTIYF.

This clonotype was found many times. V and J are TRBV27 and TRBJ2-7; the match to TRBD1 covers 8 bases. Unmatched junction bases numbered 6, after V lost 6 bases and J lost 2 bases. Per germline, CDR1 MNHEY and CDR2 SMNVEV (reference sequence). The CDR3 consists of 14 residues. The CDR3 region is CASSDRGKPYEQYF. Here the CDR3 DNA reads TGTGCCAGCAGCGACAGGGGTAAGCCCTACGAGCAGTACTTC.

This clonotype was found many times. The V and J genes are TRBV6-6 and TRBJ2-7; D is possibly TRBD2 (6 bases). This CDR3 is 14 amino acids long. From germline, CDR1 is MNHNY and CDR2 SVGAGI (reference sequence). Trimming took 7 bases from V and 7 from J, leaving 20 bases between them. CDR3 region: CASKPGDLRLEQYF. In DNA form, the CDR3 reads TGTGCCAGCAAGCCGGGGGATCTCCGACTTGAGCAGTACTTC.

The rearrangement uses TRBV9 and TRBJ1-2, with D possibly TRBD1 on 5 matching bases. The CDR3 contains 14 residues. From germline, CDR1 is SGDLS and CDR2 YYNGEE. Trimming left V 4 bases short and J 6 bases short, with 16 bases between. The CDR3 nucleotides read TGTGCCAGCAGCCAAGGGAGCGGGACCGATGGCTACACCTTC. Protein: CASSQGSGTDGYTF.

This clonotype appeared many times. The chain carries TRBV20-1 and TRBJ2-7; 12 bases line up with TRBD2. The CDR3 length is 15 residues. CDR1 DFQATT and CDR2 SNEGSKA come from the germline V gene (reference sequence). Losses at the gene ends were 0 bases for V and 4 bases for J; bases not matched to a gene: 4. CDR3 in amino acids: CSARDRLAGEYEQYF. The CDR3 DNA reads as TGCAGTGCTAGAGATCGACTAGCGGGAGAATACGAGCAGTACTTC.

At least ten counts were recorded for this clonotype. This chain links TRBV5-5 with TRBJ1-3; a weak D match, TRBD1 (5 bases). The CDR3 spans 15 residues. The germline V gene has CDR1 SGHKS and CDR2 YYEKEE (reference sequence). V lost 1 base to trimming and J lost 0 bases, with 8 bases between them. CDR3 protein: CASSLNRNSGNTIYF. CDR3 sequence (DNA): TGTGCCAGCAGCTTGAACAGGAACTCTGGAAACACCATATATTTT.

The chain is built from TRBV10-3 and TRBJ1-1, with D unresolved. This CDR3 comprises 12 residues. Germline V CDR1 and CDR2: ENHRY, SYGVKD. V lost 4 bases and J 2 bases, leaving 5 bases between the germline ends. As DNA, the CDR3 is TGTGCCATCAGTGGAACCAACACTGAAGCTTTCTTT. This encodes CAISGTNTEAFF.

Regarding this clonotype: One end of the junction is discordant with germline, which a read error may explain. The chain is built from TRBV7-7 and TRBJ2-3, with 7 bases lining up with TRBD2. This CDR3 has 15 amino acids. Germline lookup yields CDR1 SSHAT and CDR2 FNYEAQ (reference sequence). As DNA, the CDR3 is TGTGCTAGCAGCTTATTAGCGGGCGAGGGAGATACGCAGTATTTT. Protein sequence: CASSLLAGEGDTQYF. Complete variable domain (other parts from reference TRBV7-7 and TRBJ2-3): GAGVSQSPRYKVTKRGQDVTLRCDPISSHATLYWYQQALGQGPEFLTYFNYEAQPDKSGLPSDRFSAERPEGSISTLTIQRTEQRDSAMYRCASSLLAGEGDTQYFGPGTRLTVL.

At least ten counts were recorded for this clonotype. The rearrangement joins TRBV7-9 to TRBJ2-7, with 11 bases matching TRBD2. CDR3 length: 15 amino acids. J lost 3 bases, V lost 1 base, and 2 bases had no gene match. Per the germline V gene, CDR1 is SEHNR and CDR2 is FQNEAQ (reference sequence). DNA of the CDR3: TGTGCCAGCAGCTTAGTAGGGACTAGCGGCTACGAGCAGTACTTC. Translated, it gives CASSLVGTSGYEQYF.

V is TRBV10-3 and J is TRBJ2-7; D might be TRBD2 (5 bases). Germline-derived CDR1 and CDR2 are ENHRY and SYGVKD. V was shortened by 3 bases and J by 5 bases, with 14 bases between the two germline ends. The CDR3 is 14 residues long. CDR3 nucleotides: TGTGCCATCAGTGACTTGTCTAGCACCCACGAGCAGTACTTC. Translation gives CAISDLSSTHEQYF.

This clonotype was observed a handful of times. The rearrangement joins TRBV11-3 to TRBJ2-2, with TRBD1 matching over 8 bases. The germline V gene has CDR1 SGHNT and CDR2 YENEEA. This CDR3 region has 14 residues. The V segment lost 1 base and the J segment 5 bases; nucleotides outside the gene matches: 0. CDR3 sequence (DNA): TGTGCCAGCAGCTTAGGGACAGGGACCGGGGAGCTGTTTTTT. It codes for CASSLGTGTGELFF. The full variable domain, rest sourced from reference TRBV11-3 and TRBJ2-2, is EAGVVQSPRYKIIEKKQPVAFWCNPISGHNTLYWYLQNLGQGPELLIRYENEEAVDDSQLPKDRFSAERLKGVDSTLKIQPAELGDSAVYLCASSLGTGTGELFFGEGSRLTVL.

This clonotype has only one observation. A much larger clone sits a single nucleotide away, making a read error possible. The chain employs TRBV6-5 and TRBJ2-5; a weak D match, TRBD1 (6 bases). Germline values: CDR1 MNHEY, CDR2 SVGAGI. CDR3 length equals 14 residues. The CDR3: CASSSGQLIGTRYF. Here the CDR3 DNA reads TGTGCCAGCAGTTCCGGACAGTTAATCGGGACCCGGTACTTC.

The genes are TRBV12-3 or TRBV12-4 and TRBJ1-1, with 7 bases lining up with TRBD1. The CDR3 is 14 amino acids. The trim removed 4 bases at V and 1 base at J, leaving 3 bases unmatched. The CDR3 sequence: CASSSRGENTEAFF. The CDR3 coding sequence is TGTGCCAGCAGTTCCAGGGGGGAGAACACTGAAGCTTTCTTT.

DNA of the CDR3: TGTGCCACCCGGCTTCGACCTAACTATGGCTACACCTTC. Translated: CATRLRPNYGYTF. The J gene is TRBJ1-2, the V gene TRBV6-5; D ambiguous. CDR3 length: 13 amino acids. The V end lost 10 bases, the J end lost 0 bases, and 12 bases lay between the germline ends. The germline gives CDR1 MNHEY, CDR2 SVGAGI.